These 19 T cell receptor beta chains were sequenced from one sample in a study of preoperative IRX-2 immunotherapy in early breast cancer. Treatment described: preoperative locoregional IRX-2 cytokine immunotherapy. Produced via immunoSEQ multiplex PCR; TCRdb's table is partial and in-frame only. This sample has roughly 93,000 clones, with 86% found just once. The sequencing used tumor tissue, collected after IRX-2 immunotherapy. The source of these receptors is a human donor with breast cancer.

The CDR3 sequence: CASSTGGNTGELFF. The CDR3 region has the DNA TGTGCCAGTAGCACGGGGGGGAACACCGGGGAGCTGTTTTTT. J is TRBJ2-2 and V is TRBV19, with 7 bases identical to TRBD2. The CDR3 contains 14 residues. The germline gives CDR1 LNHDA, CDR2 SQIVND (reference sequence). Losses at the gene ends were 6 bases for V and 1 base for J; bases not matched to a gene: 2. Using reference TRBV19 and TRBJ2-2 for the parts outside the CDR3, the full variable domain is DGGITQSPKYLFRKEGQNVTLSCEQNLNHDAMYWYRQDPGQGLRLIYYSQIVNDFQKGDIAEGYSVSREKKESFPLTVTSAQKNPTAFYLCASSTGGNTGELFFGEGSRLTVL.

The V gene is TRBV5-1, the J gene TRBJ1-6; 8 bases match TRBD1. Unmatched junction bases numbered 7, after V lost 4 bases and J lost 7 bases. There are 15 residues in the CDR3. Germline V gene sequence: CDR1 SGHRS, CDR2 YFSETQ. The CDR3 DNA is TGCGCCAGCAGCGTTGGCCGGGACAGGAATTCACCCCTCCACTTT. As protein: CASSVGRDRNSPLHF.

The chain couples TRBV6-8 to TRBJ2-2; 8 bases fit TRBD1. CDR1 is MNHGY, CDR2 SAAAGT, per germline. The CDR3 has 15 amino acids. J was trimmed by 6 bases and V by 6 bases; bases with no gene match: 9. The CDR3 here is CASRTRDRWSGELFF. In nucleotides, the CDR3 is TGTGCCAGCAGGACCCGGGACAGGTGGTCCGGGGAGCTGTTTTTT.

This chain joins TRBV6-8 and TRBJ1-1; D is uncertain. This CDR3 has 15 residues. Trimming pared 0 bases from V and 1 base from J, leaving 9 bases between. The germline V gene has CDR1 MNHGY and CDR2 SAAAGT. The CDR3 nucleotides read TGTGCCAGCAGTTACTCGATATGGGCGAACACTGAAGCTTTCTTT. Amino acid sequence: CASSYSIWANTEAFF.

This clone was recorded many times. This chain uses TRBV28 with TRBJ1-1; D is perhaps TRBD1 (6 bases). The CDR3 covers 13 residues. Trimming shortened V by 6 bases and J by 1 base, and 9 bases separated the two germline ends. Germline V gene sequence: CDR1 MDHEN, CDR2 SYDVKM. The CDR3 is CASREQGNTEAFF. CDR3 DNA sequence: TGTGCCAGCAGAGAACAGGGGAACACTGAAGCTTTCTTT.

The genes are TRBV19 and TRBJ1-1, with D possibly being TRBD1 (5 bases). V lost 10 bases to trimming and J lost 1 base, with 22 bases between them. Germline CDR1 and CDR2: LNHDA and SQIVND (reference sequence). This CDR3 spans 16 amino acids. The CDR3 protein is CATIRGGALWNTEAFF. CDR3 sequence (DNA): TGTGCCACCATCCGGGGGGGAGCGCTTTGGAACACTGAAGCTTTCTTT.

This clone occurred a few times. The V gene is TRBV11-3, the J gene TRBJ2-2, with 9 bases matching TRBD2. This CDR3 has 15 residues. Germline-derived CDR1 and CDR2 are SGHNT and YENEEA. The trim removed 3 bases at V and 10 bases at J, leaving 9 bases unmatched. CDR3 region: CASSFPAGGMAELFF. The CDR3 DNA reads TGTGCCAGCAGCTTTCCGGCGGGAGGGATGGCGGAGCTGTTTTTT.

The chain carries TRBV19 and TRBJ1-5; D remains ambiguous. CDR1 is LNHDA and CDR2 is SQIVND in the germline V gene (reference sequence). Trimming took off 7 bases at V and 4 bases at J, with 14 bases between the two ends. This CDR3 is 14 amino acids long. The CDR3 DNA sequence: TGTGCCAGTACCTCCTGGGCACTAAATCAGCCCCAGCATTTT. It translates to CASTSWALNQPQHF.

V gene TRBV10-2 combines with J gene TRBJ1-5; D remains unclear. Trimming took 1 base from V and 4 from J, leaving 11 bases between them. The CDR3 is 15 residues long. Germline V gives CDR1 WSHSY, CDR2 SAAADI. The CDR3 nucleotides read TGCGCCAGCAGTGAGTTTGGGCAAATAAATCAGCCCCAGCATTTT. It codes for CASSEFGQINQPQHF.

The chain employs TRBV6-8 and TRBJ1-5; no clear D gene. V was cut by 10 bases and J by 0 bases, with 16 bases left in between. The germline V gene has CDR1 MNHGY and CDR2 SAAAGT. The CDR3 contains 15 residues. The CDR3 spells CAISPSELSNQPQHF. For the CDR3, the DNA is TGTGCCATCAGCCCCTCAGAACTTAGCAATCAGCCCCAGCATTTT.

The V call is TRBV29-1, the J call TRBJ1-3; D is uncertain. Trimming left V 4 bases short and J 4 bases short, with 11 bases between. From germline, CDR1 is SQVTM and CDR2 ANQGSEA. The CDR3 has 13 residues. As DNA, the CDR3 is TGCAGCGTTGCAGAGGGTGGGGGAAACACCATATATTTT. It translates to CSVAEGGGNTIYF.

This rearrangement joins TRBV5-8 to TRBJ2-7; TRBD1 agrees at 9 bases. The CDR3 loop spans 14 amino acids. Germline V gene data show CDR1 as SGHTS and CDR2 as YDEGEE. J was trimmed by 5 bases and V by 5 bases; bases with no gene match: 8. CDR3 nucleotides: TGTGCCAGCAGTTCCGGGACAGGGATCCACGAGCAGTACTTC. As protein: CASSSGTGIHEQYF.

This clone has a single count. V usage is TRBV28 and J usage is TRBJ1-4; the D is unclear. V was cut by 3 bases and J by 7 bases, with 6 bases left in between. This CDR3 contains 12 residues. The germline gives CDR1 MDHEN, CDR2 SYDVKM. The CDR3 DNA sequence: TGTGCCAGCAGTTTGGCAGTTGAAAAACTGTTTTTT. Translation: CASSLAVEKLFF.

The CDR3 protein is CASSEAGGALNEQFF. The CDR3, as DNA: TGTGCCAGCAGTGAAGCGGGCGGGGCCCTAAATGAGCAGTTCTTC. The chain employs TRBV6-7 and TRBJ2-1, with D possibly TRBD2 on 6 matching bases. TRBV6-7 is an ORF, with its function uncertain. Trimming shortened V by 5 bases and J by 7 bases, and 18 bases separated the two germline ends. The CDR3 spans 15 residues.

The rearrangement links TRBV19 to TRBJ1-2; D call uncertain. The CDR3 spans 13 residues. Germline V gene lookup returns CDR1 LNHDA and CDR2 SQIVND (reference sequence). The germline V and J ends were trimmed by 5 bases and 0 bases, with 7 bases remaining between them. This CDR3 reads CASSDGANYGYTF. Here the CDR3 DNA reads TGTGCCAGTAGTGACGGAGCTAACTATGGCTACACCTTC.

The genes are TRBV18 and TRBJ2-5; D not resolved. CDR3 size: 13 residues. Trimming removed 2 bases from V and 5 bases from J, with 9 bases in between. CDR1 is KGHSH, CDR2 LQKENI, per germline. The CDR3 loop reads CASSPEATETQYF. CDR3 in DNA: TGTGCCAGCTCACCAGAGGCCACGGAGACCCAGTACTTC.

This clone has just one count. The V and J genes are TRBV5-1 and TRBJ1-2; D might be TRBD1 (5 bases). Germline V gene lookup returns CDR1 SGHRS and CDR2 YFSETQ. The V end lost 0 bases, the J end lost 4 bases, and 16 bases lay between the germline ends. This CDR3 spans 16 amino acids. The chain's CDR3 is CASSLGGPGTVYGYTF. The CDR3 DNA reads as TGCGCCAGCAGCTTGGGGGGCCCCGGGACGGTCTATGGCTACACCTTC.

V and J are TRBV28 and TRBJ1-1; 7 nucleotides match TRBD1. Trimming cost V 5 bases and J 6 bases; bases outside gene matches: 9. The length of the CDR3 is 14 residues. Germline lookup yields CDR1 MDHEN and CDR2 SYDVKM. The CDR3 DNA is TGTGCCAGCAGTCCAGCAGACAGGGATCCTGAAGCTTTCTTT. Its protein is CASSPADRDPEAFF.

This clone was picked up a small number of times. The genes are TRBV6-8 and TRBJ1-2; tentatively, D is TRBD1 (5 bases). The germline V gene has CDR1 MNHGY and CDR2 SAAAGT. This CDR3 has 12 amino acids. The ends were cut back, 5 bases at V and 8 bases at J, with 12 bases in the middle. The CDR3 bases are TGTGCCAGCAGTATATCGGGGGGAGGCTACACCTTC. Translation gives CASSISGGGYTF.